These T cell receptor beta chains were read from a single sample in a study of regulatory T cells in long-lasting Graves disease. TCRdb reanalysed the multiplex PCR reads using MiXCR and keeps one entry per CDR3 protein. The repertoire holds 400,000 to 500,000 distinct CDR3 sequences, with over 12% as singletons. These sequences were also reported in another study, on T cells in Graves' hyperthyroidism and ophthalmopathy.

The specimen comprised peripheral blood mononuclear cells (PBMCs), sampled at new diagnosis, from a patient treated with antithyroid drugs. These receptors were taken from a woman aged 40 to 50 with Graves disease. Both conserved end residues are part of each CDR3.

TRBV10-3,TRBJ2-3,CAISESGHGTSTDTQYF
TRBV10-3,TRBJ2-7,CAISDPGQFYEQYF
TRBV9,TRBJ2-1,CASSAGLAGVFDEQFF
TRBV6-1,TRBJ1-1,CASGQGENTEAFF
TRBV10-2,TRBJ2-1,CASSHGGNNEQFF
TRBV9,TRBJ2-7,CASSVSPGLEGEQYF
TRBV18,TRBJ2-6,CASSGTGPLSSGANVLTF
TRBV11-1,TRBJ2-1,CASSPFGGASEQFF
TRBV6-5,TRBJ2-1,CASSYVGNNEQFF
TRBV11-1,TRBJ2-5,CASSLDGVLQETQYF
TRBV6-6,TRBJ2-1,CASSYSVAGGEQFF
TRBV7-3,TRBJ1-6,CASSLVGGSPLHF
TRBV2,TRBJ2-5,CASSQGVETQYF
TRBV20-1,TRBJ2-1,CSADMTSETYNEQFF
TRBV3-1,TRBJ1-5,CASSQSQGAYNQPQHF
TRBV7-6,TRBJ2-3,CASSLIPLAPSVTSTDTQYF
TRBV7-2,TRBJ2-1,CASSDIAGSSYNEQFF
TRBV27,TRBJ2-3,CASSLRSRTDTQYF
TRBV12-5,TRBJ2-3,CASGPARGRTDTQYF
TRBV10-3,TRBJ2-5,CAISESTSGSMETQYF
TRBV2,TRBJ1-1,CASRVETEAFF
TRBV19,TRBJ1-5,CASSILEDQPQHF
TRBV28,TRBJ1-3,CASRALLGSGNTIYF
TRBV12-3/TRBV12-4,TRBJ1-1,CASNIQGYTEAFF